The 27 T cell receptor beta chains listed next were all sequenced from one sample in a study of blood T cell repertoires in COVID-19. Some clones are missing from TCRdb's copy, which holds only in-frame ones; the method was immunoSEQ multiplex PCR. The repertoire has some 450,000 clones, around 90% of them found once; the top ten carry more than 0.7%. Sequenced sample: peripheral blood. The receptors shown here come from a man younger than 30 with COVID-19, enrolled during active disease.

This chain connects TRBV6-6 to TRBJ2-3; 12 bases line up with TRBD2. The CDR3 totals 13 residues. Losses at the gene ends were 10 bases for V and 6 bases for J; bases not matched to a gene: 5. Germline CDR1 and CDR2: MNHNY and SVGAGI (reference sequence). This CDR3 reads CATGLAGLDTQYF. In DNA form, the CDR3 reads TGTGCCACCGGACTAGCGGGGCTGGATACGCAGTATTTT.

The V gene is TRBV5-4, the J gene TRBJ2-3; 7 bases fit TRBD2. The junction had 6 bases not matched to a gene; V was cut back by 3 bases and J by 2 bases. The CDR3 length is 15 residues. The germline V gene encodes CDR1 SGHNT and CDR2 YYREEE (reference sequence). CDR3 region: CASSSYKRDTDTQYF. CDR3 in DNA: TGTGCCAGCAGCTCATATAAGCGGGACACAGATACGCAGTATTTT.

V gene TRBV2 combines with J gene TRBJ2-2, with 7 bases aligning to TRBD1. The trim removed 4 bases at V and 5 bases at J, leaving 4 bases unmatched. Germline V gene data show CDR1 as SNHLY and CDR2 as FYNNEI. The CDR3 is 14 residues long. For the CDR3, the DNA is TGTGCCAGCAGTGTAGGGACAGTTACCGGGGAGCTGTTTTTT. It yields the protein CASSVGTVTGELFF.

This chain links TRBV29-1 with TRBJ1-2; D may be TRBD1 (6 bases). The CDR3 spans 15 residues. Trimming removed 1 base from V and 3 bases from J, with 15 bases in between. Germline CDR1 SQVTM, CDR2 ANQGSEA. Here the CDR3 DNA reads TGCAGCGTTGAAGCCTGGCAGGGGACCGACTATGGCTACACCTTC. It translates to CSVEAWQGTDYGYTF. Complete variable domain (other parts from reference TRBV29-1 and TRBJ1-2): SAVISQKPSRDICQRGTSLTIQCQVDSQVTMMFWYRQQPGQSLTLIATANQGSEATYESGFVIDKFPISRPNLTFSTLTVSNMSPEDSSIYLCSVEAWQGTDYGYTFGSGTRLTVV.

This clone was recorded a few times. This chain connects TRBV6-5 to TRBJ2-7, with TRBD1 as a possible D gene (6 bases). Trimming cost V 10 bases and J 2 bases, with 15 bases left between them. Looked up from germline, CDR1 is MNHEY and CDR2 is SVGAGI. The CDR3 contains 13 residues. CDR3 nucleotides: TGTGCCACCTTTGACAGGACCACCTACGAGCAGTACTTC. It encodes CATFDRTTYEQYF.

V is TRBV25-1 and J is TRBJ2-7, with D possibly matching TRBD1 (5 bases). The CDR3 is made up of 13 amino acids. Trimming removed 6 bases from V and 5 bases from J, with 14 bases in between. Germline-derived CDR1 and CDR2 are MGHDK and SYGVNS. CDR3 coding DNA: TGTGCCAGCAGACAGGTTGGTTCCAACGAGCAGTACTTC. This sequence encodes CASRQVGSNEQYF.

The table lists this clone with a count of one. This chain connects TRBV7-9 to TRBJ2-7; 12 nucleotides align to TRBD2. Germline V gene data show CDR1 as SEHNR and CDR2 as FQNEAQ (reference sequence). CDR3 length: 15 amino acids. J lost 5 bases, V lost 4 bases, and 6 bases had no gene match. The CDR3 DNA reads TGTGCCAGCAGCTCCCGACTAGCGGGAGTAAACGAGCAGTACTTC. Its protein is CASSSRLAGVNEQYF.

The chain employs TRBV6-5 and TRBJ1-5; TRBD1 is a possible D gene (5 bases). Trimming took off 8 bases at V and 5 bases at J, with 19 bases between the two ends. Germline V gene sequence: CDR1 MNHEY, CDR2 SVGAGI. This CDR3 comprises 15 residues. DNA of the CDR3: TGTGCCAGCGGGGGGGAGGGCAGGCGTTATCAGCCCCAGCATTTT. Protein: CASGGEGRRYQPQHF.

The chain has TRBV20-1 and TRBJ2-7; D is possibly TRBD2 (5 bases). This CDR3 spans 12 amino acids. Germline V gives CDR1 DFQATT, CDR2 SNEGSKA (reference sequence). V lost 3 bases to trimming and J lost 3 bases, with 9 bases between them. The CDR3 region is CSASRENYEQYF. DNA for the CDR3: TGCAGTGCTAGTCGGGAAAACTACGAGCAGTACTTC.

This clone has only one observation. CDR3 protein: CASSLDGYLGQETQYF. The DNA for the CDR3 is TGTGCCAGCAGCTTAGATGGATATCTAGGACAAGAGACCCAGTACTTC. The rearrangement uses TRBV11-2 and TRBJ2-5; D remains unclear. Trimming left V 0 bases short and J 2 bases short, with 13 bases between. The CDR3 length is 16 residues. CDR1 and CDR2 from the germline V gene are SGHAT and FQNNGV.

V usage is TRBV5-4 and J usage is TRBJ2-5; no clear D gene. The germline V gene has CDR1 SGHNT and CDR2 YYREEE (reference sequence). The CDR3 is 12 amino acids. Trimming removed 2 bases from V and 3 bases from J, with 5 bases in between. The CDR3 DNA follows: TGTGCCAGCAGCTTTTCGGAAGAGACCCAGTACTTC. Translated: CASSFSEETQYF.

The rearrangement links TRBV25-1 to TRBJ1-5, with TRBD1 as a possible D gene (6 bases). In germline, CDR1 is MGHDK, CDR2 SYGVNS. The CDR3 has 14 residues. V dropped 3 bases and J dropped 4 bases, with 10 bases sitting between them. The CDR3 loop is CASSDPGENQPQHF. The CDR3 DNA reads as TGTGCCAGCAGTGACCCAGGGGAGAATCAGCCCCAGCATTTT.

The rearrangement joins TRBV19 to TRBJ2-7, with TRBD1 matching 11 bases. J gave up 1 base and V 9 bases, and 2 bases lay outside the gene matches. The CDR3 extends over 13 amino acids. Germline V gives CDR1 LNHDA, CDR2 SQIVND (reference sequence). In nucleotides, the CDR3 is TGTGCCAGCGGGACAGGGGGTTCCTACGAGCAGTACTTC. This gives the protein CASGTGGSYEQYF. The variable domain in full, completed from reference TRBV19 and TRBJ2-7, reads DGGITQSPKYLFRKEGQNVTLSCEQNLNHDAMYWYRQDPGQGLRLIYYSQIVNDFQKGDIAEGYSVSREKKESFPLTVTSAQKNPTAFYLCASGTGGSYEQYFGPGTRLTVT.

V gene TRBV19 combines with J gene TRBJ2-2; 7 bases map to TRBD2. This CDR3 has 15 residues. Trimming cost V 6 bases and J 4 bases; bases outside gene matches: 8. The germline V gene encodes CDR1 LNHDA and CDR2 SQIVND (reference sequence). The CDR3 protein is CASRSSGAGTGELFF. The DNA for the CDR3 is TGTGCCAGTAGATCCAGCGGGGCGGGCACCGGGGAGCTGTTTTTT. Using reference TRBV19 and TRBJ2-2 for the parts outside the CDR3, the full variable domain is DGGITQSPKYLFRKEGQNVTLSCEQNLNHDAMYWYRQDPGQGLRLIYYSQIVNDFQKGDIAEGYSVSREKKESFPLTVTSAQKNPTAFYLCASRSSGAGTGELFFGEGSRLTVL.

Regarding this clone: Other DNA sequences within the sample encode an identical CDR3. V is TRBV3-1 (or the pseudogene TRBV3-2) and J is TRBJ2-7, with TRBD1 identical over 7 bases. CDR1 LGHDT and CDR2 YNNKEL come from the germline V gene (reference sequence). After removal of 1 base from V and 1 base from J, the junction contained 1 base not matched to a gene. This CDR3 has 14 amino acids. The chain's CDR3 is CASSQGQGSYEQYF. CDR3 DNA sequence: TGTGCCAGCAGCCAAGGACAGGGTTCCTACGAGCAGTACTTC.

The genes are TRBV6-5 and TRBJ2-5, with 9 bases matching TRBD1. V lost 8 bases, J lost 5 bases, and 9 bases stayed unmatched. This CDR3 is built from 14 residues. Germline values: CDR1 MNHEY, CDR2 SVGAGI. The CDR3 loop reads CASFGTGRFETQYF. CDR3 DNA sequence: TGTGCCAGCTTTGGGACAGGGAGGTTTGAGACCCAGTACTTC.

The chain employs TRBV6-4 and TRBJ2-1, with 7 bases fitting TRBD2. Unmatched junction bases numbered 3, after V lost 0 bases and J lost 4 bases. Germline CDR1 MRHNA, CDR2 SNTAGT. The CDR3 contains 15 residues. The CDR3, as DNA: TGTGCCAGCAGTGACTCGCGCGGGGGATACAATGAGCAGTTCTTC. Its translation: CASSDSRGGYNEQFF.

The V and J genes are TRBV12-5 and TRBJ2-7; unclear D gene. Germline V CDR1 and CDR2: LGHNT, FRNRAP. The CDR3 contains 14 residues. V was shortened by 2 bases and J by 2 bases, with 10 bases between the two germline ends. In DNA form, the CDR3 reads TGTGCTAGTGGTTTGACGGCGGCTACCTACGAGCAGTACTTC. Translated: CASGLTAATYEQYF.

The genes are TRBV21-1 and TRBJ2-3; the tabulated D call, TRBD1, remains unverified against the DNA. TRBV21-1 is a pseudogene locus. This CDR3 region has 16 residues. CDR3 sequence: CASSAGQGTTTDTQYF. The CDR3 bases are TGTGCCAGCAGCGCAGGACAGGGGACGACCACAGATACGCAGTATTTT.

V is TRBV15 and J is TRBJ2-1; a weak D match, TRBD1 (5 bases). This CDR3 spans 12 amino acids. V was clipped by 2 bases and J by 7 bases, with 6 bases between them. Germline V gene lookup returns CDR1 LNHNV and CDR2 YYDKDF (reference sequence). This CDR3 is CATSRQGNEQFF. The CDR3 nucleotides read TGTGCCACCAGCAGACAGGGAAATGAGCAGTTCTTC.

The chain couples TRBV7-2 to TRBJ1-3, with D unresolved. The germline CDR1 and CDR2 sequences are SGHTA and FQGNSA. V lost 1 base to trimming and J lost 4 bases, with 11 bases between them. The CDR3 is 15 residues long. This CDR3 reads CASSLGAVPGNTIYF. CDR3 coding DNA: TGTGCCAGCAGCTTAGGGGCAGTGCCAGGAAACACCATATATTTT.

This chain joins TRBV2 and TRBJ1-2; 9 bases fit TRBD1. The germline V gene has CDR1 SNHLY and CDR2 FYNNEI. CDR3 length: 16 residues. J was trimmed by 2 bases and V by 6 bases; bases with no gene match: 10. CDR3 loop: CASRNNLGQGNYGYTF. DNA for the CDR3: TGTGCCAGCAGGAATAATCTCGGACAGGGGAACTATGGCTACACCTTC.

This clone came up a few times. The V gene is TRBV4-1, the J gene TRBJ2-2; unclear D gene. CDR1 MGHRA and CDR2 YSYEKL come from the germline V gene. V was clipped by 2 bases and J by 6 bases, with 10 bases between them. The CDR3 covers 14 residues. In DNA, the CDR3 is TGCGCCAGCAGCCAACCAACGGTTTCCGGGGAGCTGTTTTTT. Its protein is CASSQPTVSGELFF.

CDR3 protein: CASRADRGTDTQYF. The CDR3 region has the DNA TGTGCCAGCAGGGCGGACAGGGGGACAGATACGCAGTATTTT. J is TRBJ2-3 and V is TRBV6-5; TRBD1 aligns across 10 bases. The V gene's germline CDR1 is MNHEY and CDR2 SVGAGI. Losses at the gene ends were 6 bases for V and 3 bases for J; bases not matched to a gene: 3. The CDR3 totals 14 residues.

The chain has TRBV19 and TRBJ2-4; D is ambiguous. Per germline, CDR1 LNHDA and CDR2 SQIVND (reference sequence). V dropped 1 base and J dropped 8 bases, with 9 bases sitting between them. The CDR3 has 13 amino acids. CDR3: CASSIANRDIQYF. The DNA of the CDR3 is TGTGCCAGTAGTATAGCGAACCGGGACATTCAGTACTTC.

The CDR3 DNA follows: TGCGCCAGCAGCTTGGTTTCAGAGGTACCTCTTGCAACTAATGAAAAACTGTTTTTT. It specifies CASSLVSEVPLATNEKLFF. The chain combines TRBV5-1 with TRBJ1-4; no clear D. The length of the CDR3 is 19 residues. The V end was cut by 0 bases, the J end by 0 bases, with 18 bases between. Germline CDR1 and CDR2: SGHRS and YFSETQ.

CDR3 loop: CASSPGGQTFGNTIYF. The CDR3 DNA is TGTGCCAGCTCACCGGGGGGACAGACCTTTGGAAACACCATATATTTT. The chain couples TRBV18 to TRBJ1-3; TRBD1 matches 7 bases. The V gene end was trimmed by 3 bases and the J gene end by 3 bases; junction bases not matched to a gene: 8. Per germline, CDR1 KGHSH and CDR2 LQKENI. The CDR3 loop spans 16 amino acids.